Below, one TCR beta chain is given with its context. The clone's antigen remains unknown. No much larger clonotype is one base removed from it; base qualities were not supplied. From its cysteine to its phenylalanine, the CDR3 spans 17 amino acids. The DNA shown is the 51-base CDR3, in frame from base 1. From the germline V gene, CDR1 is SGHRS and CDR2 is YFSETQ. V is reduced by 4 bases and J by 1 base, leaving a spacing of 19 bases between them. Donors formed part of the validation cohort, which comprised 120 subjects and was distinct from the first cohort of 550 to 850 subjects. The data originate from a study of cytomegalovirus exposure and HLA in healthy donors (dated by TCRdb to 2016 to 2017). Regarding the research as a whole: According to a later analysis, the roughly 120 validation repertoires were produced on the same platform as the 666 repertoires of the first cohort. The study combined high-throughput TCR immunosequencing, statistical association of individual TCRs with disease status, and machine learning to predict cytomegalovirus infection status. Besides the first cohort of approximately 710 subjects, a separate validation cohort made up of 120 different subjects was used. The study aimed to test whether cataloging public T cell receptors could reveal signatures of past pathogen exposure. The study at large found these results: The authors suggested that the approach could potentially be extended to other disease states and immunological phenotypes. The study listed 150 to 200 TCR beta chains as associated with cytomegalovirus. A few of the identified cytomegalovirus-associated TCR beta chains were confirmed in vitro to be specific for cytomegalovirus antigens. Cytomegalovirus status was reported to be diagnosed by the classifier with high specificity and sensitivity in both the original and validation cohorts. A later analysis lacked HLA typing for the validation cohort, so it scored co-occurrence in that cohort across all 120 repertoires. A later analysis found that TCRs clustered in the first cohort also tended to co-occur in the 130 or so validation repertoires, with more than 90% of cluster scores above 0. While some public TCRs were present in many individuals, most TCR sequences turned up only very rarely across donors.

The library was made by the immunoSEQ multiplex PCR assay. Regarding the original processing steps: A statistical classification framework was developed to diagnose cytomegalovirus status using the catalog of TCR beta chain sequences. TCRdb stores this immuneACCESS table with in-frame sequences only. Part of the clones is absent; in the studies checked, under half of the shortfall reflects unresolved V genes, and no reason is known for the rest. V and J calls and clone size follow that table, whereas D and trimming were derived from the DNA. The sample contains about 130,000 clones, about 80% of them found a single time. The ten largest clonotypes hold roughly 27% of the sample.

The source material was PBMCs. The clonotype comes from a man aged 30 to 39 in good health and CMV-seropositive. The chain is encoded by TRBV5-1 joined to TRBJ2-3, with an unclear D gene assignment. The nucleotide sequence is TGCGCCAGCAGCCTTCGTCGGAGCCCGTGGGGCACAGATACGCAGTATTTT. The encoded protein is CASSLRRSPWGTDTQYF.